This passage covers 17 T cell receptor beta chains from one sample sequenced in a study of cytomegalovirus exposure and HLA in healthy donors. In the PCR, 60 Vbeta and 13 Jbeta primers were used. Using immunoSEQ multiplex PCR, the repertoire was profiled, and TCRdb retains in-frame clones only, with some absent. The listing contains 100,000 to 150,000 clones. The specimen was PBMCs. The receptors were sampled from a man between 35 and 55 years old in good health and CMV-seronegative.

The chain carries TRBV19 and TRBJ2-1; TRBD2 agrees at 7 bases. The germline gives CDR1 LNHDA, CDR2 SQIVND (reference sequence). The CDR3 totals 15 residues. V dropped 1 base and J dropped 7; count of bases not matched to a gene: 7. The CDR3 loop reads CASSIGEGHGNEQFF. The CDR3 bases are TGTGCCAGTAGTATAGGGGAGGGCCATGGTAATGAGCAGTTCTTC.

The CDR3 spells CASSVTAFSGSTDTQYF. CDR3 coding DNA: TGTGCCAGCAGCGTAACGGCGTTTAGCGGAAGCACAGATACGCAGTATTTT. The chain carries TRBV9 and TRBJ2-3; possible D gene TRBD2, 6 bases. CDR1 and CDR2 (germline): SGDLS, YYNGEE. This CDR3 region has 17 residues. V was trimmed by 1 base and J by 0 bases, leaving 15 bases between them.

The J gene is TRBJ2-1, the V gene TRBV6-5; TRBD2 agrees at 8 bases. The CDR3 is 15 residues long. CDR1 is MNHEY and CDR2 is SVGAGI in the germline V gene. The trim removed 4 bases at V and 1 base at J, leaving 3 bases unmatched. This chain's CDR3 is CASSFSGTSYNEQFF. The CDR3 DNA is TGTGCCAGCAGTTTTAGCGGGACTTCCTACAATGAGCAGTTCTTC.

V and J are TRBV7-9 and TRBJ1-1, with 7 bases aligning to TRBD1. This CDR3 has 15 residues. V lost 5 bases and J lost 0; bases outside the gene matches: 6. The V gene's germline CDR1 is SEHNR and CDR2 FQNEAQ (reference sequence). The CDR3 sequence is CASSTRQGLNTEAFF. The CDR3 DNA follows: TGTGCCAGCAGCACCCGACAGGGCCTGAACACTGAAGCTTTCTTT.

The V call is TRBV4-1, the J call TRBJ1-2, with D tentatively TRBD1 (6 bases). Germline V lookup: CDR1 MGHRA, CDR2 YSYEKL. The CDR3 runs 15 residues. V lost 1 base and J 4 bases, leaving 13 bases between the germline ends. CDR3 sequence (DNA): TGCGCCAGCAGCCAAGGGACAGAAAAGGGCTATGGCTACACCTTC. Protein: CASSQGTEKGYGYTF.

The V call is TRBV29-1, the J call TRBJ2-1, with D maybe TRBD2 (5 bases). The CDR3 is 12 amino acids. V shed 8 bases and J shed 4 bases, with 12 bases lying between them. Germline values: CDR1 SQVTM, CDR2 ANQGSEA. This CDR3 reads CSLRLSYNEQFF. The DNA of the CDR3 is TGCAGCCTCCGACTATCATACAATGAGCAGTTCTTC.

V and J are TRBV5-4 and TRBJ2-7; tentative D call: TRBD1 (5 bases). The CDR3 contains 13 residues. Germline V CDR1 and CDR2: SGHNT, YYREEE (reference sequence). V was pared by 2 bases and J by 4 bases, with 10 bases between. The CDR3 DNA follows: TGTGCCAGCAGCTTTCCCCCAGGGTACGAGCAGTACTTC. It translates to CASSFPPGYEQYF.

V is TRBV5-4 and J is TRBJ1-1, with 7 bases fitting TRBD1. CDR3 length: 15 residues. V lost 4 bases, J lost 0 bases, and 6 bases stayed unmatched. CDR1 and CDR2 (germline): SGHNT, YYREEE (reference sequence). CDR3 in DNA: TGTGCCAGCAGCGCCGGACAGGACCTGAACACTGAAGCTTTCTTT. Encoded protein: CASSAGQDLNTEAFF.

The chain couples TRBV4-1 to TRBJ1-1; 9 nucleotides align to TRBD1. The CDR3 is 15 amino acids. Per the germline V gene, CDR1 is MGHRA and CDR2 is YSYEKL. Losses at the gene ends were 3 bases for V and 6 bases for J; bases not matched to a gene: 8. The CDR3 sequence: CASSHLGGQGSEAFF. Here the CDR3 DNA reads TGCGCCAGCAGCCACCTTGGGGGACAGGGATCTGAAGCTTTCTTT.

The rearrangement joins TRBV6-5 to TRBJ1-3; maybe TRBD1 (5 bases). V was pared by 5 bases and J by 4 bases, with 15 bases between. This CDR3 comprises 15 residues. Germline assignment: CDR1 MNHEY and CDR2 SVGAGI. CDR3 loop: CASSPMTVAGNTIYF. In DNA, the CDR3 is TGTGCCAGCAGTCCTATGACAGTAGCCGGAAACACCATATATTTT.

The chain joins TRBV5-6 to TRBJ2-1, with D uncertain. The CDR3 sequence is 13 residues long. Germline CDR1 and CDR2: SGHDT and YYEEEE. V lost 1 base and J lost 14, with 16 bases in between. The CDR3, as DNA: TGTGCCAGCAGCTTGCTCCTCGTTCGAGATAAGTTCTTC. It encodes CASSLLLVRDKFF.

J is TRBJ2-7 and V is TRBV5-4; the match to TRBD1 covers 10 bases. The CDR3 consists of 15 residues. V shed 2 bases and J 2 bases; nucleotides not matched to a gene: 4. CDR1 and CDR2 (germline): SGHNT, YYREEE (reference sequence). This CDR3 reads CASSFRDRGTYEQYF. The CDR3 DNA reads as TGTGCCAGCAGCTTCCGGGACAGGGGCACCTACGAGCAGTACTTC.

The chain couples TRBV2 to TRBJ2-1; TRBD2 agrees at 10 bases. The CDR3 runs to 16 residues. Germline loops: CDR1 SNHLY, CDR2 FYNNEI. Trimming cost V 5 bases and J 4 bases; bases outside gene matches: 8. CDR3 in amino acids: CASSPPGLAIYNEQFF. CDR3 in DNA: TGTGCCAGCAGTCCCCCGGGACTAGCGATTTACAATGAGCAGTTCTTC.

The V call is TRBV4-2, the J call TRBJ2-7; D is possibly TRBD1 (6 bases). V lost 1 base and J 3 bases, leaving 16 bases between the germline ends. Germline V gene lookup returns CDR1 LGHNA and CDR2 YNFKEQ. The CDR3 is 16 residues long. The CDR3 sequence: CASSQGAGQNFYEQYF. CDR3 nucleotide sequence: TGTGCCAGCAGCCAAGGGGCCGGACAGAACTTCTACGAGCAGTACTTC.

The V and J genes are TRBV7-9 and TRBJ1-1, with 8 bases aligning to TRBD1. Germline-derived CDR1 and CDR2 are SEHNR and FQNEAQ (reference sequence). The CDR3 contains 13 residues. V trimming: 5 bases; J trimming: 8 bases; junction bases outside the gene matches: 7. CDR3 amino acids: CASSPRTGREAFF. Written as DNA, the CDR3 is TGTGCCAGCAGCCCACGGACAGGGAGAGAAGCTTTCTTT.

The gene calls are TRBV27 and TRBJ2-1; weak D call: TRBD2 (6 bases). V lost 7 bases and J 16 bases, leaving 23 bases between the germline ends. Per the germline V gene, CDR1 is MNHEY and CDR2 is SMNVEV (reference sequence). CDR3 length: 13 amino acids. Written as DNA, the CDR3 is TGTGCCAGCAAAAGTACCGGGACTCAAGGTGGTTTCTTC. It specifies CASKSTGTQGGFF.

The chain uses TRBV7-2 and TRBJ1-1, with 9 bases fitting TRBD1. This CDR3 contains 13 residues. Germline CDR1 reads SGHTA; CDR2 reads FQGNSA. V gave up 5 bases and J gave up 5 bases; unmatched junction bases: 3. The CDR3 loop reads CASSVTGGTEAFF. The CDR3, as DNA: TGTGCCAGCAGCGTGACAGGGGGGACTGAAGCTTTCTTT.